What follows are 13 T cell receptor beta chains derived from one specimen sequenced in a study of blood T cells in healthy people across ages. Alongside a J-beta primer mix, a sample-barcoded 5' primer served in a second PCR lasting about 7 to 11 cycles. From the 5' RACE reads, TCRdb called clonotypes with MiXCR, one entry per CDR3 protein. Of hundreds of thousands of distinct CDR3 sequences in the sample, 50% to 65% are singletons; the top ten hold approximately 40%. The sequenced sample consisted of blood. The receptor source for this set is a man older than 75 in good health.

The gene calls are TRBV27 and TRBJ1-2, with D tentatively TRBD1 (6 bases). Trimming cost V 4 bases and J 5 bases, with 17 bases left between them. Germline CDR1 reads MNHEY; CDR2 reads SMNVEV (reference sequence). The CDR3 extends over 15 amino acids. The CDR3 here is CASSSGQSPGYGYTF. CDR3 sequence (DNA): TGTGCCAGCAGTTCCGGACAGTCTCCCGGGTATGGCTACACCTTC.

The CDR3 DNA reads as TGCGCCAGCACCCCAGGGGTCGAGGGGGTTGAAGCTTTCTTT. Its protein product is CASTPGVEGVEAFF. The rearrangement uses TRBV5-1 and TRBJ1-1; D possibly corresponds to TRBD1 (6 bases). Germline V gene sequence: CDR1 SGHRS, CDR2 YFSETQ. The CDR3 spans 14 residues. With 6 bases removed from V and 7 bases from J, the gap between germline ends came to 19 bases.

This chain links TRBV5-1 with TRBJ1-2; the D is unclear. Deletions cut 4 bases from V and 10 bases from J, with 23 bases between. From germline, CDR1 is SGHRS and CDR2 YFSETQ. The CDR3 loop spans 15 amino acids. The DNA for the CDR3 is TGCGCCAGCAGCGAAAACCCGCAAACCTCAGTTGTCTACACCTTC. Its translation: CASSENPQTSVVYTF.

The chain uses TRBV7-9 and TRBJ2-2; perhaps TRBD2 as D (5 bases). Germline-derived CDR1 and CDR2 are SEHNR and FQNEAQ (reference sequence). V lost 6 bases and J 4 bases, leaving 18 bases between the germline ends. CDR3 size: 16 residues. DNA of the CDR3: TGTGCCAGCAGAGAAATCCGGACCCGGGGCACCGGGGAGCTGTTTTTT. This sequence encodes CASREIRTRGTGELFF.

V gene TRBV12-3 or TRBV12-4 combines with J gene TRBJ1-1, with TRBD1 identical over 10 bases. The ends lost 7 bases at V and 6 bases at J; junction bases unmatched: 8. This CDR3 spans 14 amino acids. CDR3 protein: CASIKTGGFSEAFF. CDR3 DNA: TGTGCCAGCATCAAGACAGGGGGCTTTTCTGAAGCTTTCTTT.

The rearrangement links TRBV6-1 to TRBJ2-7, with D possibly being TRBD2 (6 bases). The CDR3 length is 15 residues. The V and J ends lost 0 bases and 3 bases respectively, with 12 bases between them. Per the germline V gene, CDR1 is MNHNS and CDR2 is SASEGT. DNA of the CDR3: TGTGCCAGCAGTGAAGCGACTAGGGGATTCTACGAGCAGTACTTC. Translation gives CASSEATRGFYEQYF.

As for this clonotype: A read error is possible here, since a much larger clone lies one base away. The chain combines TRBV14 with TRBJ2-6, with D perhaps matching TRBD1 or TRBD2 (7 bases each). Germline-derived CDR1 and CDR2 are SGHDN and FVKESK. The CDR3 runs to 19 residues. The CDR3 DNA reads TGTGCCAGCAGCCAAGGACAGGGCGGGGGATACTCTGGGGCCAACGCCCTGACTTTC. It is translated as CASSQGQGGGYSGANALTF. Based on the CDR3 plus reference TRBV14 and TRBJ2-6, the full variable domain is EAGVTQFPSHSVIEKGQTVTLRCDPISGHDNLYWYRRVMGKEIKFLLHFVKESKQDESGMPNNRFLAERTGGTYSTLKVQPAELEDSGVYFCASSQGQGGGYSGANALTFGAGSRLTVL.

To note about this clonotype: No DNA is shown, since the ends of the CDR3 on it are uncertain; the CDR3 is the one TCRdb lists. The CDR3 sequence: CASSKIKVWASGSFGRETDTQYF. V gene TRBV21-1 combines with J gene TRBJ2-3; the table names TRBD2, a call not compared with the DNA. TRBV21-1 corresponds to a pseudogene. The CDR3 has 23 residues if both end residues are counted.

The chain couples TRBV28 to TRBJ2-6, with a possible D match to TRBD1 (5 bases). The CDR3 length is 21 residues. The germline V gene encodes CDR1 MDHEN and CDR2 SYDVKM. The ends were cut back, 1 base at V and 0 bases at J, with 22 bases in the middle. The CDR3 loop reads CASSLSYQGTKQISGANVLTF. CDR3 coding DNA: TGTGCCAGCAGTTTATCTTACCAGGGCACCAAACAAATCTCTGGGGCCAACGTCCTGACTTTC. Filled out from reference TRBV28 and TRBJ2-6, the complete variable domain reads DVKVTQSSRYLVKRTGEKVFLECVQDMDHENMFWYRQDPGLGLRLIYFSYDVKMKEKGDIPEGYSVSREKKERFSLILESASTNQTSMYLCASSLSYQGTKQISGANVLTFGAGSRLTVL.

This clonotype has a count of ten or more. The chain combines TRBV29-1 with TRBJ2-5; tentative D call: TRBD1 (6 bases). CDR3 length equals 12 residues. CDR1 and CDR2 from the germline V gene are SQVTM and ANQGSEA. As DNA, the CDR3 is TGCAGTTACAGGGAGTTTACAGAGACCCAGTACTTC. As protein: CSYREFTETQYF.

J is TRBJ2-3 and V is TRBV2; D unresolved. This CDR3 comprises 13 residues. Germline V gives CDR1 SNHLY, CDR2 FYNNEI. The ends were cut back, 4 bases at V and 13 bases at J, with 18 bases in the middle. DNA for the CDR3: TGTGCCAGCAGTGTGACGGAACTGGCGTATGAGTATTTT. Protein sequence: CASSVTELAYEYF.

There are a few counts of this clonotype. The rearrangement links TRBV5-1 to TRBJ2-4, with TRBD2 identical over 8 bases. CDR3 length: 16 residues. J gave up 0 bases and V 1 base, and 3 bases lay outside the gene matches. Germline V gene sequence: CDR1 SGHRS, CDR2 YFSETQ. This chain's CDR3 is CASSLTSGLAKNIQYF. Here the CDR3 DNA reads TGCGCCAGCAGCTTGACTAGCGGATTAGCCAAAAACATTCAGTACTTC. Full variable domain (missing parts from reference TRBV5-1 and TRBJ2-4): KAGVTQTPRYLIKTRGQQVTLSCSPISGHRSVSWYQQTPGQGLQFLFEYFSETQRNKGNFPGRFSGRQFSNSRSEMNVSTLELGDSALYLCASSLTSGLAKNIQYFGAGTRLSVL.

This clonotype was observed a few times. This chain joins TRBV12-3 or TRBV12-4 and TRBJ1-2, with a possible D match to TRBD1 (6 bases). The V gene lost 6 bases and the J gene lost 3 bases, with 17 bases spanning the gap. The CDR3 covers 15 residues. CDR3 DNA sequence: TGTGCCAGCAGCCCCCAAGGGGGTGGCGACTATGGCTACACCTTC. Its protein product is CASSPQGGGDYGYTF.